These T cell receptor beta chains were read from a single sample in a study of blood T cells in healthy people across ages. TCRdb reanalysed the 5' RACE reads using MiXCR and keeps one entry per CDR3 protein. The repertoire holds 1.5 million to 1.8 million distinct CDR3 sequences, with around 40% as singletons. The sequenced sample was blood. The receptors originated from a woman under 30 in good health. CDR3s include the opening cysteine and the closing phenylalanine or tryptophan. A D gene is named only where the DNA matches it firmly. For some rows the clone size is stated as once, few or many, or as a class when expanded; others skip it.

clone_size	d_call	v_call	j_call	cdr3_aa	cdr3_nt
few	-	TRBV4-2	TRBJ2-7	CASSQDRSGLREQYF	TGTGCCAGCAGCCAAGATAGGTCGGGGTTACGCGAGCAGTACTTC
-	-	TRBV29-1	TRBJ1-1	CSVLSRLRGDTEAFF	TGCAGCGTTCTCTCACGACTCCGGGGGGACACTGAAGCTTTCTTT
-	-	TRBV11-2	TRBJ2-6	CASSAHHPGSLDSGANVLTF	TGTGCCAGCAGCGCACACCATCCAGGGTCTCTGGATTCTGGGGCCAACGTCCTGACTTTC
-	TRBD2	TRBV12-3/TRBV12-4	TRBJ2-7	CASSRTSGGSYEQYF	TGTGCCAGCAGCCGGACTAGCGGGGGTTCCTACGAGCAGTACTTC
-	-	TRBV5-1	TRBJ2-3	CASSLGWGITDTQYF	TGCGCCAGCAGCTTGGGTTGGGGGATCACAGATACGCAGTATTTT
-	TRBD2	TRBV15	TRBJ2-7	CATSRLAGLEQYF	TGTGCCACCAGCAGACTAGCGGGGCTCGAGCAGTACTTC
-	-	TRBV20-1	TRBJ2-3	CSARDSGAADTQYF	TGCAGTGCTAGAGATTCAGGGGCCGCAGATACGCAGTATTTT
few	-	TRBV27	TRBJ2-3	CASSLTLPIDTQYF	TGTGCCAGCAGTTTGACTCTTCCTATAGATACGCAGTATTTT
-	-	TRBV11-2	TRBJ2-5	CASSQLGGTQYF	TGTGCCAGCAGTCAACTGGGAGGGACCCAGTACTTC
-	TRBD1	TRBV29-1	TRBJ1-5	CSVRDSPWGNQPQHF	TGCAGCGTGCGGGACAGCCCTTGGGGCAATCAGCCCCAGCATTTT
few	-	TRBV24-1	TRBJ2-2	CATTASGYTGELFF	TGTGCCACCACCGCAAGCGGCTACACCGGGGAGCTGTTTTTT
many	-	TRBV7-2	TRBJ2-4	CASSLALAKNIQYF	TGTGCCAGCAGCTTAGCCCTAGCCAAAAACATTCAGTACTTC
few	-	TRBV20-1	TRBJ1-5	CSARPGGRSNQPQHF	TGCAGTGCTAGACCGGGGGGACGCAGCAATCAGCCCCAGCATTTT
-	-	TRBV7-8	TRBJ2-3	CASTSGLLGDTQYF	TGTGCCAGCACTTCGGGACTGCTCGGAGATACGCAGTATTTT
-	-	TRBV7-2	TRBJ2-1	CASSSGPVSQETQFF	TGTGCCAGCAGCTCTGGGCCCGTATCACAAGAGACCCAGTTCTTC
-	-	TRBV4-1	TRBJ1-2	CASSQERRSLNYGYTF	TGCGCCAGCAGCCAAGAGCGAAGATCCCTTAACTATGGCTACACCTTC
-	-	TRBV4-2	TRBJ2-7	CASSLSQGLYEQYF	TGTGCCAGCAGCCTAAGCCAGGGGCTCTACGAGCAGTACTTC
-	-	TRBV7-6	TRBJ1-1	CASSHLGTEAFF	TGTGCCAGCAGCCACTTGGGCACTGAAGCTTTCTTT
-	-	TRBV27	TRBJ2-2	CASSFPAGELFF	TGTGCCAGCAGTTTCCCGGCCGGGGAGCTGTTTTTT
-	-	TRBV29-1	TRBJ1-2	CSVDKQTSGYTF	TGCAGCGTCGACAAACAGACCAGTGGCTACACCTTC
-	-	TRBV12-3/TRBV12-4	TRBJ1-6	CASSLSGEYNSPLHF	TGTGCCAGCAGTTTGTCTGGAGAATATAATTCACCCCTCCACTTT
-	-	TRBV27	TRBJ2-3	CASSSWLALDTQYF	TGTGCCAGCAGTTCATGGCTAGCGTTGGATACGCAGTATTTT
-	-	TRBV15	TRBJ2-6	CATSRGLSGANVLTF	TGTGCCACCAGCAGAGGCCTCTCTGGGGCCAACGTCCTGACTTTC
few	-	TRBV7-2	TRBJ2-5	CASSFSSGYQETQYF	TGTGCCAGCAGCTTCTCCAGCGGCTACCAAGAGACCCAGTACTTC
-	-	TRBV6-2/TRBV6-3	TRBJ2-6	CASSFTRLGSRANVLTF	TGTGCCAGCAGTTTCACGCGACTGGGCTCTAGGGCCAACGTCCTGACTTTC
-	-	TRBV7-9	TRBJ2-3	CASSLSGPNTQYF	TGTGCCAGCAGCTTATCAGGGCCAAATACGCAGTATTTT